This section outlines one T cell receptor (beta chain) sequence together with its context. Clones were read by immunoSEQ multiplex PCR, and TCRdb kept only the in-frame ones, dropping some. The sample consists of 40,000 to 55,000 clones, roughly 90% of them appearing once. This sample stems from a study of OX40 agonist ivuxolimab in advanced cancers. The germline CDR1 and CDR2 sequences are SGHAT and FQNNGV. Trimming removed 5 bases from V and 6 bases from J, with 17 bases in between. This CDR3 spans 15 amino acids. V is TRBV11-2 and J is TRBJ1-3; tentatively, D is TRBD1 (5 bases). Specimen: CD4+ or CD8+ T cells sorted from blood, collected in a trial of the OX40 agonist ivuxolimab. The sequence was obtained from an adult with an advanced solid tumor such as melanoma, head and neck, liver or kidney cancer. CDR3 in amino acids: CASSHPGGGENTIYF. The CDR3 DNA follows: TGTGCCAGCAGCCACCCTGGGGGGGGTGAAAACACCATATATTTT.